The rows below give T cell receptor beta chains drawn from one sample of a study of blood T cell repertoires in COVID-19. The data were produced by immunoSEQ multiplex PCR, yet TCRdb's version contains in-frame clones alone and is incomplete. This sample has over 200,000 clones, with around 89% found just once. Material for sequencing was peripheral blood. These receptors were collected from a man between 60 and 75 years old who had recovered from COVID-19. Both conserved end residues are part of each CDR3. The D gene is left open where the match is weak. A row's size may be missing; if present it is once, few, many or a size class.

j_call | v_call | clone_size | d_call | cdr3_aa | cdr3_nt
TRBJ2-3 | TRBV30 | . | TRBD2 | CAWSRELAGGGFAGTQYF | TGTGCCTGGAGCCGGGAGTTGGCGGGGGGTGGGTTTGCAGGTACGCAGTATTTT
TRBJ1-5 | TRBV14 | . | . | CASSQGAGLQWPQHF | TGTGCCAGCAGCCAAGGGGCGGGTCTTCAATGGCCCCAGCATTTT
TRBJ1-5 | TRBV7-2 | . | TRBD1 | CASSPQGAGGGQPQHF | TGTGCCAGCAGTCCACAGGGGGCGGGAGGAGGTCAGCCCCAGCATTTT
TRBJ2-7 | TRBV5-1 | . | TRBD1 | CASSLGTGSSYEQYF | TGCGCCAGCAGCTTGGGGACAGGGAGCTCCTACGAGCAGTACTTC
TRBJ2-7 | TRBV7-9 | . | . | CASSLSPLEQYF | TGTGCCAGCAGCTTATCCCCCCTCGAGCAGTACTTC
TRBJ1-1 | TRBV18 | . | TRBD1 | CASSKDRDFGTEAFF | TGTGCCAGCTCAAAGGACAGGGATTTCGGCACTGAAGCTTTCTTT
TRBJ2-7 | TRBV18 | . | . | CASSPPLGGLSDEQYF | TGTGCCAGCTCACCCCCACTGGGGGGGCTCAGCGACGAGCAGTACTTC
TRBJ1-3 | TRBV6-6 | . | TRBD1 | CASSYVQGATGNTIYF | TGTGCCAGCAGTTACGTACAGGGGGCTACTGGAAACACCATATATTTT
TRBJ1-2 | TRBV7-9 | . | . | CASSFDWGDNYGYTF | TGTGCCAGCAGCTTCGACTGGGGGGATAACTATGGCTACACCTTC
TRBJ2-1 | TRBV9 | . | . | CASSVVAGPGEQFF | TGTGCCAGCAGCGTAGTGGCAGGGCCGGGTGAGCAGTTCTTC
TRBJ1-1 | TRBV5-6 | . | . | CASSGLIDPNTEAFF | TGTGCCAGCAGCGGACTGATAGATCCGAACACTGAAGCTTTCTTT
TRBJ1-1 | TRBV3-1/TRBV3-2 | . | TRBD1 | CASSQDSKWTGWGKNTEAFF | TGTGCCAGCAGCCAAGATTCTAAATGGACAGGCTGGGGTAAGAACACTGAAGCTTTCTTT
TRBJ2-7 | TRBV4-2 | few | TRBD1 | CASSQDLTGGPYEQYF | TGTGCCAGCAGCCAAGACCTGACAGGGGGACCCTACGAGCAGTACTTC
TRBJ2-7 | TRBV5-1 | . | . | CASSFPAGGTYEQYF | TGCGCCAGCAGCTTCCCCGCAGGGGGGACCTACGAGCAGTACTTC
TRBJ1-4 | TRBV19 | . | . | CASVGTRGEKLFF | TGTGCCAGTGTGGGGACAAGAGGGGAAAAACTGTTTTTT
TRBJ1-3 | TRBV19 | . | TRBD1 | CASSMIQGAGSGNTIYF | TGTGCCAGTAGTATGATCCAGGGGGCCGGTTCTGGAAACACCATATATTTT
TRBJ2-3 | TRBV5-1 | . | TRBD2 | CASSLTRLAGGVDTQYF | TGCGCCAGCAGCCTGACAAGACTAGCGGGGGGTGTAGATACGCAGTATTTT
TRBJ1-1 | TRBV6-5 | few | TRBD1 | CASSYSSIHRGGEAFF | TGTGCCAGCAGTTACTCCTCCATTCACAGGGGGGGAGAAGCTTTCTTT
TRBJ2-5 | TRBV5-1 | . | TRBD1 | CASSLRTGGSETQYF | TGCGCCAGCAGCTTGCGTACAGGGGGGTCGGAGACCCAGTACTTC
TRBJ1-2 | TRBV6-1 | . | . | CASSPPGQYYGYTF | TGTGCCAGCAGTCCGCCCGGACAGTACTATGGCTACACCTTC
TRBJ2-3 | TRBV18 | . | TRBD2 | CASSPLTSGGPTDTQYF | TGTGCCAGCTCACCACTCACTAGCGGGGGCCCCACAGATACGCAGTATTTT
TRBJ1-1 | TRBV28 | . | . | CASSKSGSEEAFF | TGTGCCAGCAGTAAATCAGGGTCAGAAGAAGCTTTCTTT
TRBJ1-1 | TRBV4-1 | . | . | CASSHPAGGPRGTEAFF | TGCGCCAGCAGCCACCCCGCGGGGGGGCCCCGCGGCACTGAAGCTTTCTTT
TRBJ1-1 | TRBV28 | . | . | CASSDPSRGWTEAFF | TGTGCCAGCAGCGACCCGAGCAGGGGATGGACTGAAGCTTTCTTT
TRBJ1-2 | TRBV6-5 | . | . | CASSPGRGVGYGYTF | TGTGCCAGCAGTCCCGGGAGGGGGGTAGGTTATGGCTACACCTTC
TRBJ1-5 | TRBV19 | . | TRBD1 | CASSIGRTGGLKQPQHF | TGTGCCAGTAGTATAGGGAGGACAGGGGGTCTTAAGCAGCCCCAGCATTTT
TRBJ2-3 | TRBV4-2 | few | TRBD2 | CASSQDLAGGTDTQYF | TGTGCCAGCAGCCAAGATTTGGCGGGGGGCACAGATACGCAGTATTTT
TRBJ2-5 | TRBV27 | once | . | CASSSRILQETQYF | TGTGCCAGCAGTTCTCGTATCCTCCAAGAGACCCAGTACTTC
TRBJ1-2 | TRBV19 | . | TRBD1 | CATADRNYGYTF | TGTGCCACCGCGGACAGGAACTATGGCTACACCTTC